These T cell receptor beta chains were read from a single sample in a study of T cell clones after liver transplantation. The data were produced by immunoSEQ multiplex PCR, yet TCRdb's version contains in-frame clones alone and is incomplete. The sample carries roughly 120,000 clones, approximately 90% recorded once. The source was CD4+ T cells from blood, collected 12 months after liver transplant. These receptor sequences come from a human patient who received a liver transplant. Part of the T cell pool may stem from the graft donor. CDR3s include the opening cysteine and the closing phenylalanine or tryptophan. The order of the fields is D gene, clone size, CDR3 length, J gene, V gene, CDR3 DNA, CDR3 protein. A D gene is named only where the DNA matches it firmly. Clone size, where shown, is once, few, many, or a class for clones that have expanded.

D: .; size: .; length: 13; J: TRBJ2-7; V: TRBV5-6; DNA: TGTGCCAGCAGCTTGGGGCTGGTTTACGAGCAGTACTTC; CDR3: CASSLGLVYEQYF
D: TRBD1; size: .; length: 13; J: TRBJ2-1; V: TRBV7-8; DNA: TGTGCCAGCAGCTCGGGACAGCAAAATGAGCAGTTCTTC; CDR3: CASSSGQQNEQFF
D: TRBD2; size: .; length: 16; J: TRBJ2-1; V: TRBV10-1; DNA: TGCGCCAGCAGTGATTCCCCCGGGACTAGCGGCAATGAGCAGTTCTTC; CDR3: CASSDSPGTSGNEQFF
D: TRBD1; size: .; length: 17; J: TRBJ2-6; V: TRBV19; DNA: TGTGCCAGTAGTATGGGGGACAGCAGCTCTGGGGCCAACGTCCTGACTTTC; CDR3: CASSMGDSSSGANVLTF
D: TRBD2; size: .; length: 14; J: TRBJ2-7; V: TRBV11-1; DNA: TGTGCCAGCAGCTTTACAGCGGGAGACTCCGAGCAGTACTTC; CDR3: CASSFTAGDSEQYF
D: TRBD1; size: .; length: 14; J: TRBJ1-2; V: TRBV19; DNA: TGTGCCAGTAGGGGACAGGGGGTAAACTATGGCTACACCTTC; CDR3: CASRGQGVNYGYTF
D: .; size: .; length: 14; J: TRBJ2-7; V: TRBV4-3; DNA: TGCGCCAGCAGCCGCCGGGCTACATATCACGAGCAGTACTTC; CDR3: CASSRRATYHEQYF
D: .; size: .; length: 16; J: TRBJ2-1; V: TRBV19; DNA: TGTGCCAGTACTCAATCCCTGTGGGGGAGGAGCGATGAGCAGTTCTTC; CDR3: CASTQSLWGRSDEQFF
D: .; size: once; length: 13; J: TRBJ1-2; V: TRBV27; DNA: TGTGCCAGCAGTTTATCGACAGCCTATGGCTACACCTTC; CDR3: CASSLSTAYGYTF
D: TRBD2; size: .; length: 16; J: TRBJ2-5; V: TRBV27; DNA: TGTGCCAGCAGTTTCTCTCTAGCGGGAGGGTTAGAGACCCAGTACTTC; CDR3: CASSFSLAGGLETQYF
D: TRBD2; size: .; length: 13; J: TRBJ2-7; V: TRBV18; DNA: TGTGCCAGCTCATCCGGGAGGCTCAGCGAGCAGTACTTC; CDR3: CASSSGRLSEQYF
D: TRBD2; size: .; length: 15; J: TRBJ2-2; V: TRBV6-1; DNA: TGTGCCAGCAGTGGACTAGCGGGTCGCACCGGGGAGCTGTTTTTT; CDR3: CASSGLAGRTGELFF
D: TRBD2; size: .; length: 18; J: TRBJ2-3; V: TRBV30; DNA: TGTGCCTGGAGTCCCTCCGGGACTAGCGGGAGGGCGGGAGATACGCAGTATTTT; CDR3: CAWSPSGTSGRAGDTQYF
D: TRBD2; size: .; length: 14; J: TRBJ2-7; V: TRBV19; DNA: TGTGCCAGTAGTATCCGGGAGGGCCTCTACGAGCAGTACTTC; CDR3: CASSIREGLYEQYF
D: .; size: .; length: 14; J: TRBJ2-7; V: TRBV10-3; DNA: TGTGCCATCAGTGACCCTCCGACAGCCTACGAGCAGTACTTC; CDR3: CAISDPPTAYEQYF
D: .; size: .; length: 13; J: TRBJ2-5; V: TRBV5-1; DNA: TGCGCCAGCAGCTTGGCTCCCCAAGAGACCCAGTACTTC; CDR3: CASSLAPQETQYF
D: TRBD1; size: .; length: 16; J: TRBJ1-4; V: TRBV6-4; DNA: TGTGCCAGCAGAGGGACAGGGGGTGAAACTAATGAAAAACTGTTTTTT; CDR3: CASRGTGGETNEKLFF
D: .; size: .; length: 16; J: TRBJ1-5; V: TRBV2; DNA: TGTGCCAGCAGTGAAGCATACAAGGGAGCAGATCAGCCCCAGCATTTT; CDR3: CASSEAYKGADQPQHF
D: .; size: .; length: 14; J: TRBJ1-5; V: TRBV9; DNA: TGTGCCAGCAGCGTAGGCAGTAGCAATCAGCCCCAGCATTTT; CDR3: CASSVGSSNQPQHF
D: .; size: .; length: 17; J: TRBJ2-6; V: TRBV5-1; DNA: TGCGCCAGCAGAACTTCTTCAAGGGGCAATGGGGCCAACGTCCTGACTTTC; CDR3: CASRTSSRGNGANVLTF
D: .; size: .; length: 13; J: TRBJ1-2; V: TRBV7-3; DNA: TGTGCCAGCAGCTTAGGAGGGAACTCTGGCTACACCTTC; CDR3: CASSLGGNSGYTF
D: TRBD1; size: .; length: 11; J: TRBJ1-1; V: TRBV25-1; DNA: TGTGCCAGCAGGGGGGACAGGGGAACTTTCTTT; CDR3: CASRGDRGTFF
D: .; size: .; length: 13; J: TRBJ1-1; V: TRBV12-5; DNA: TGTGCTAGTTTACAGAGCATAAACACTGAAGCTTTCTTT; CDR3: CASLQSINTEAFF
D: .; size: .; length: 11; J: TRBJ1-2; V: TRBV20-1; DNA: TGCAGTCTAGCGATCCACTATGGCTACACCTTC; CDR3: CSLAIHYGYTF
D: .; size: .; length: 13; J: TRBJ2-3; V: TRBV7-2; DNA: TGTGCCAGCAGCTTAGGACCCTCAGATACGCAGTATTTT; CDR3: CASSLGPSDTQYF
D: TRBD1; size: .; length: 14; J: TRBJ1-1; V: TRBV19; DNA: TGTGCCAGTAGTGTCGGGACAGGGGGCACTGAAGCTTTCTTT; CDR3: CASSVGTGGTEAFF
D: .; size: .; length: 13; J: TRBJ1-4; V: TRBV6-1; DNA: TGTGCCAGCAGTAGGGCAGCTAATGAAAAACTGTTTTTT; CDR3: CASSRAANEKLFF
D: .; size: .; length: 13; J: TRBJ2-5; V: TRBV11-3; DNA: TGTGCCAGCAGCTCAGGACTCATGGAGACCCAGTACTTC; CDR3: CASSSGLMETQYF
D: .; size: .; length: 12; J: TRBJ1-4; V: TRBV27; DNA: TGTGCCAGCAGTTTTTTTGGCGAAAAACTGTTTTTT; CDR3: CASSFFGEKLFF
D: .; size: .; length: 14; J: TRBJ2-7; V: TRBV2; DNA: TGTGCCAGCAGCGCTACAGGATTGGGCTACGAGCAGTACTTC; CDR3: CASSATGLGYEQYF
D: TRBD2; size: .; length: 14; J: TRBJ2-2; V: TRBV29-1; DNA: TGCAGCGTTCAGCGGGACCGGGACACCGGGGAGCTGTTTTTT; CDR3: CSVQRDRDTGELFF
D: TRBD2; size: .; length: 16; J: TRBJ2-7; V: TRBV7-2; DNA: TGTGCCAGCAGCCCCCTTCCCGCTAGCGGATCCTACGAGCAGTACTTC; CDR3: CASSPLPASGSYEQYF
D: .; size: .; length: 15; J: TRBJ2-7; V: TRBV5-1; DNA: TGCGCCAGCAGCTTGGTACAGGGAGGGTATAACGAGCAGTACTTC; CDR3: CASSLVQGGYNEQYF
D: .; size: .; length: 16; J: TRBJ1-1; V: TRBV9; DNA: TGTGCCAGCAGCGTCAATCTGGGCCCTGGGGGAACTGAAGCTTTCTTT; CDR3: CASSVNLGPGGTEAFF
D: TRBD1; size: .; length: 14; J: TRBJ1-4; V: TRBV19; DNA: TGTGCCAGTAGTGTACAGGGGCCTAGTGAAAAACTGTTTTTT; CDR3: CASSVQGPSEKLFF
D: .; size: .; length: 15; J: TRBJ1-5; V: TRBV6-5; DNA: TGTGCCAGCAGGCAAAGGGTGTATAGCAATCAGCCCCAGCATTTT; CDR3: CASRQRVYSNQPQHF
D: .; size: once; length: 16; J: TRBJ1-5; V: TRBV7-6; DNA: TGTGCCAGCAGCTCCACGTCAGGGGTTTTAGGGCAGCCCCAGCATTTT; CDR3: CASSSTSGVLGQPQHF
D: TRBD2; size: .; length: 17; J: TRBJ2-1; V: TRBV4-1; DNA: TGCGCCAGCAGCCAAGAACGTTCTGGGTTGGCTAGCGGGAAGATCGTCTTC; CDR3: CASSQERSGLASGKIVF
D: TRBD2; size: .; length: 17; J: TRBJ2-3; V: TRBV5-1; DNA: TGCGCCAGCAGCTTGGGACTAGCGGGAACTAGCACAGATACGCAGTATTTT; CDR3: CASSLGLAGTSTDTQYF
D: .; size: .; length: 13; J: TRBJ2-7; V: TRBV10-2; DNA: TGCGCCAGCAGTCTCCAGGGTAGCTACGAGCAGTACTTC; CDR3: CASSLQGSYEQYF
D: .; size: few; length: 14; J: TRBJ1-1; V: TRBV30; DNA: TGTGCCTGGAGAGGTAGCAGTTCTAACACTGAAGCTTTCTTT; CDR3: CAWRGSSSNTEAFF
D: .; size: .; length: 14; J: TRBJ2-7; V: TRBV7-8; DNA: TGTGCCAGCAGGCAACGGGAGCTCTCGGACGAGCAGTACTTC; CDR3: CASRQRELSDEQYF
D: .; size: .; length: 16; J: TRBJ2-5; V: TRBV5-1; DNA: TGCGCCAGCAGCTTGAGTCTGACACCGGGGCAAGAGACCCAGTACTTC; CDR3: CASSLSLTPGQETQYF
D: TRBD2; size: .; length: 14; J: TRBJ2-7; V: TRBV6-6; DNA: TGTGCCAGCGGGCCGGGGGGAAACAGATACGAGCAGTACTTC; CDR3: CASGPGGNRYEQYF
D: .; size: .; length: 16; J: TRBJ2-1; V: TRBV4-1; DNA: TGCGCCAGCAGCCAAGTACCGGGGGCGCTTATGGCTGAGCAGTTCTTC; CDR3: CASSQVPGALMAEQFF